This T cell receptor beta chain came from a study of control samples from healthy donors and cancer patients. Measured with immunoSEQ multiplex PCR; TCRdb has only the in-frame clones, and not every one. The table lists some 130,000 clones, roughly nine tenths of them singletons. This CDR3 spans 15 amino acids. The ends lost 4 bases at V and 5 bases at J; junction bases unmatched: 8. Germline values: CDR1 SGHRS, CDR2 YFSETQ. The origin of this receptor is a man aged 45-65 years with head and neck cancer. The sample taken for sequencing was PBMCs. This sequence joins TRBV5-1 and TRBJ1-4, with 7 bases aligning to TRBD1. This CDR3 reads CASSLWGQQNEKLFF. CDR3 in DNA: TGCGCCAGCAGCCTCTGGGGACAGCAAAATGAAAAACTGTTTTTT.